Below, one T cell receptor beta chain is given with its context. The data were produced by immunoSEQ multiplex PCR, yet TCRdb's version contains in-frame clones alone and is incomplete. The table has roughly 360,000 clones, approximately 87% seen once; the top ten hold roughly 0.97%. This study enrolled people aged roughly 18 to 90 from about two dozen US geographic areas. The data are from a study of blood T cell repertoires in COVID-19. Sequenced sample: PBMCs or T cells enriched from blood (not recorded which). The TCR was taken from a woman aged 25-40 years with acute COVID-19.

The chain's CDR3 is CASSQHKHTEAFF. As DNA, the CDR3 is TGTGCCAGCAGCCAACATAAGCATACTGAAGCTTTCTTT. The rearrangement uses TRBV14 and TRBJ1-1; D not certain. The V gene's germline CDR1 is SGHDN and CDR2 FVKESK. The CDR3 contains 13 residues. Trimming cost V 2 bases and J 5 bases, with 9 bases left between them.